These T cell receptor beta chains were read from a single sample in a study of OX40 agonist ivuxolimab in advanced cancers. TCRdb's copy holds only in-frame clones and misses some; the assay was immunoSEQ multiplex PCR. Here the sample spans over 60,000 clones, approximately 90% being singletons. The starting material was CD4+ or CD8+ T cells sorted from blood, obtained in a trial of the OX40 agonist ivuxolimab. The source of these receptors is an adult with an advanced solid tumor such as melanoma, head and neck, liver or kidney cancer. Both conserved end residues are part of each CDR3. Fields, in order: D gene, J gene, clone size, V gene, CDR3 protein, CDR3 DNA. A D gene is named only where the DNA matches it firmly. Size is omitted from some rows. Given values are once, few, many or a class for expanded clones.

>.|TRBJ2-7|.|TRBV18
CASSPKGGPDSYEQYF
TGTGCCAGCTCACCAAAGGGCGGCCCCGACTCCTACGAGCAGTACTTC
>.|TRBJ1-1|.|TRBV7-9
CASIPAGDEAFF
TGTGCCAGCATCCCCGCCGGGGATGAAGCTTTCTTT
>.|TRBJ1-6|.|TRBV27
CASSSGGSENSPLHF
TGTGCCAGCAGTTCCGGGGGATCCGAAAACTCACCCCTCCACTTT
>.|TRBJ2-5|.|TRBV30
CAWNREETQYF
TGTGCCTGGAACCGGGAGGAGACCCAGTACTTC
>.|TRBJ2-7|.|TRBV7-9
CASSLIGHEQYF
TGTGCCAGCAGCTTAATCGGCCACGAGCAGTACTTC
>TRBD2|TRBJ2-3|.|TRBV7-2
CASSLVWLAGAGVTQYF
TGTGCCAGCAGCTTAGTTTGGCTAGCGGGGGCAGGGGTTACGCAGTATTTT
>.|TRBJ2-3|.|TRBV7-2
CASSLAIGRTDTQYF
TGTGCCAGCAGCTTAGCTATCGGACGCACAGATACGCAGTATTTT
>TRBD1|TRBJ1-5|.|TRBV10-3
CAISGQGADQPQHF
TGTGCCATCAGCGGTCAGGGGGCCGATCAGCCCCAGCATTTT
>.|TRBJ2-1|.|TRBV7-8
CASSLDGEQFF
TGTGCCAGCAGCTTAGACGGTGAGCAGTTCTTC
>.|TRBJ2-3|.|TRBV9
CASSITRESGDTQYF
TGTGCCAGCAGCATTACTCGGGAGTCCGGAGATACGCAGTATTTT
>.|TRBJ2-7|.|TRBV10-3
CAISEPLGRGSYEQYF
TGTGCCATCAGTGAGCCACTAGGACGGGGCTCCTACGAGCAGTACTTC
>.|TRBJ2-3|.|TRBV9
CASSNLPNLRPSTDTQYF
TGTGCCAGCAGCAACCTCCCGAATCTTCGCCCCAGCACAGATACGCAGTATTTT
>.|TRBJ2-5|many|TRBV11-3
CASSPGGWETQYF
TGTGCCAGCAGCCCCGGCGGGTGGGAGACCCAGTACTTC
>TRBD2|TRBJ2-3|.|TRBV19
CASSPTSGDTQYF
TGTGCCAGTAGTCCGACTAGCGGGGATACGCAGTATTTT
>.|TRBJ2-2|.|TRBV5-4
CASSYRISNTGELFF
TGTGCCAGCAGCTACCGGATCTCGAACACCGGGGAGCTGTTTTTT
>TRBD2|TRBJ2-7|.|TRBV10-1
CASSHGTSGRNEQYF
TGCGCCAGCAGTCACGGGACTAGCGGGAGGAACGAGCAGTACTTC
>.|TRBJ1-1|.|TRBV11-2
CASSLEQGEAFF
TGTGCCAGCAGCTTAGAGCAGGGTGAAGCTTTCTTT
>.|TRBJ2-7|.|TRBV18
CASSPQQGTYEQYF
TGTGCCAGCTCACCACAGCAGGGAACCTACGAGCAGTACTTC
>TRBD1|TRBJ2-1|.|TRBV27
CASSIRDRGDEQFF
TGTGCCAGCAGTATCCGGGACAGGGGGGATGAGCAGTTCTTC
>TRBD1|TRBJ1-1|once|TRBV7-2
CASSLDRRGEAFF
TGTGCCAGCAGCTTGGACAGGCGGGGTGAAGCTTTCTTT
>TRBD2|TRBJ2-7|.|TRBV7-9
CASSFGTSGSLEQYF
TGTGCCAGCAGCTTCGGGACTAGCGGGAGTCTCGAGCAGTACTTC
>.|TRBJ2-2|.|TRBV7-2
CASSLGGGRTGELFF
TGTGCCAGCAGCTTAGGCGGAGGCAGGACCGGGGAGCTGTTTTTT
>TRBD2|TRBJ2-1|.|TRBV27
CASSGSGATYNEQFF
TGTGCCAGCAGCGGTAGCGGGGCAACCTACAATGAGCAGTTCTTC
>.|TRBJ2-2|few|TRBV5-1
CASSPSAPGTGELFF
TGCGCCAGCAGCCCCTCGGCCCCGGGGACCGGGGAGCTGTTTTTT
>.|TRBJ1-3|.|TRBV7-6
CASSLGTAAGTIYF
TGTGCCAGCAGCTTAGGGACAGCCGCGGGCACCATATATTTT
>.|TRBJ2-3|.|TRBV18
CASSQLVQGNTDTQYF
TGTGCCAGCTCACAACTGGTGCAGGGGAACACAGATACGCAGTATTTT
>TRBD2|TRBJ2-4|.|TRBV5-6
CASSALAGGAKNIQYF
TGTGCCAGCAGCGCGCTAGCGGGAGGGGCCAAAAACATTCAGTACTTC
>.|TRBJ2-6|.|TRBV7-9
CASSSPGHREPSGANVLTF
TGTGCCAGCAGCTCACCGGGGCATCGCGAACCCTCTGGGGCCAACGTCCTGACTTTC
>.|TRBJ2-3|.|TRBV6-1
CASSESTSTDTQYF
TGTGCCAGCAGTGAATCAACTAGCACAGATACGCAGTATTTT
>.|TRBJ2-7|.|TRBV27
CASRKNYEQYF
TGTGCCAGCCGGAAAAACTACGAGCAGTACTTC
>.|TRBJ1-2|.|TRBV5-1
CASSLATGIGYGYTF
TGCGCCAGCAGCTTGGCCACAGGGATAGGCTATGGCTACACCTTC
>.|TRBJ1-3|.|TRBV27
CASSLRGGAGNTIYF
TGTGCCAGCAGTTTAAGAGGGGGAGCCGGAAACACCATATATTTT
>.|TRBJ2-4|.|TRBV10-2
CASSGVRKSIQYF
TGCGCCAGCAGTGGGGTGAGGAAATCCATTCAGTACTTC
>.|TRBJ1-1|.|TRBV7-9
CASSLAQGHTEAFF
TGTGCCAGCAGCTTAGCCCAGGGCCACACTGAAGCTTTCTTT
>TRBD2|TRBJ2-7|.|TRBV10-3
CAISEPPRAGGLYEQYF
TGTGCCATCAGTGAGCCGCCTCGAGCGGGAGGGCTCTACGAGCAGTACTTC
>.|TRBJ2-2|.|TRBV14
CASRDLTTGELFF
TGTGCCAGCAGGGACCTCACCACTGGGGAGCTGTTTTTT
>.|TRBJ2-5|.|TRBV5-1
CASSLGQGKFLQETQYF
TGCGCCAGCAGCTTGGGGCAGGGGAAATTCCTTCAAGAGACCCAGTACTTC
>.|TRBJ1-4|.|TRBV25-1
CASSPPNRNEKLFF
TGTGCCAGCAGTCCCCCGAATAGGAATGAAAAACTGTTTTTT
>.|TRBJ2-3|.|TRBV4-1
CASSSRKAPSGGGGLSTDTQYF
TGCGCCAGCAGCTCGAGGAAGGCCCCTAGCGGAGGGGGGGGGCTTAGCACAGATACGCAGTATTTT
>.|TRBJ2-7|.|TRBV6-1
CATLEAGSGRAEQYF
TGTGCCACCCTGGAAGCAGGTTCTGGCCGTGCCGAGCAGTACTTC
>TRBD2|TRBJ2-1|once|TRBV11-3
CASSLGGGSYNEQFF
TGTGCCAGCAGCTTAGGCGGGGGCTCCTACAATGAGCAGTTCTTC
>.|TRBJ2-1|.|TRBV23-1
CASSQSFAGRRREQFF
TGCGCCAGCAGTCAATCGTTTGCGGGAAGAAGAAGGGAGCAGTTCTTC
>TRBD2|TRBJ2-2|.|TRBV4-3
CASSLATPGTSGSDGELFF
TGCGCCAGCAGCTTAGCAACCCCCGGGACTAGCGGGAGCGACGGGGAGCTGTTTTTT
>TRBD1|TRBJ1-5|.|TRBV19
CASSPTGVSNQPQHF
TGTGCCAGTAGCCCAACAGGGGTAAGCAATCAGCCCCAGCATTTT
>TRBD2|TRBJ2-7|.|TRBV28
CASSLVTSGTYEQYF
TGTGCCAGCAGTTTGGTAACTAGCGGGACCTACGAGCAGTACTTC
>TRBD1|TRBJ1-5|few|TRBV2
CASSQWGQGAPQPQHF
TGTGCCAGCAGTCAGTGGGGACAGGGGGCTCCTCAGCCCCAGCATTTT
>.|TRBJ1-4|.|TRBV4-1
CASSQGYGGRIANEKLFF
TGCGCCAGCAGCCAAGGTTACGGGGGGCGTATTGCTAATGAAAAACTGTTTTTT
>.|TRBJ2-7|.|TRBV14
CASSPSGFGRTYEQYF
TGTGCCAGCAGCCCGTCTGGATTCGGGAGAACCTACGAGCAGTACTTC
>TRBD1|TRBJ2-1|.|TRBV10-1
CASSRDRRINEQFF
TGCGCCAGCAGCCGGGACAGGAGGATCAATGAGCAGTTCTTC